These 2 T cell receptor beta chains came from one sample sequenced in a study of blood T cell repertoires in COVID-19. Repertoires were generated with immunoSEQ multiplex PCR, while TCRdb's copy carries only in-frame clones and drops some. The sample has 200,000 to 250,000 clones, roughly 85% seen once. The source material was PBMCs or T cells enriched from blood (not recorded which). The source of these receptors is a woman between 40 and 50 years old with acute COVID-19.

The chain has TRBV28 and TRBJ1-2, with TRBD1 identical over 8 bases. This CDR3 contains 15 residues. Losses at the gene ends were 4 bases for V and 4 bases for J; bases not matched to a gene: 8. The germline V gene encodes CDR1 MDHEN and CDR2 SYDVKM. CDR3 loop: CASSSRGQGAYGYTF. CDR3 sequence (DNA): TGTGCCAGCAGTTCCCGAGGACAGGGTGCCTATGGCTACACCTTC.

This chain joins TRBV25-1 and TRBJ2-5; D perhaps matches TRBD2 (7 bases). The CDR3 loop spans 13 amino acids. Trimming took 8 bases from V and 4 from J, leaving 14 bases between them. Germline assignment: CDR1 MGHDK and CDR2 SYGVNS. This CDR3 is CASREGGAETQYF. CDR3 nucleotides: TGTGCCAGCCGGGAAGGGGGGGCAGAGACCCAGTACTTC.